The clone carrying this T cell receptor (beta chain) occurred a few times. Antigen specificity is unknown. The data originate from a study of Ad26.COV2.S vaccination and SARS-CoV-2 variants. General observations from the study: Whether participants received vaccine or placebo, their non-spike TCR breadth was similar.

Clones were read by immunoSEQ multiplex PCR, and TCRdb kept only the in-frame ones, dropping some. This table has about 350,000 clones, roughly 89% appearing once. Treatment specified: around 19 received Ad26.COV2.S at low or high dose, single or two shots; 5 received placebo; per-sample allocation not given. Day 63 after the first injection of vaccine or placebo was the sampling time. This CDR3 has 14 amino acids. Trimming removed 10 bases at V and 0 bases at J, with 15 bases between. From germline, CDR1 is SEHNR and CDR2 FQNEAQ (reference sequence). This sample comprised peripheral blood, obtained in a trial of Ad26.COV2.S vaccine versus placebo. The chain joins TRBV7-9 to TRBJ1-1; no firm D call. The sequence was obtained from a person between 18 and 65 years old who received the Ad26.COV2.S COVID-19 vaccine or a placebo. The CDR3 loop reads CATAPPSMNTEAFF. The CDR3 DNA sequence: TGTGCCACCGCCCCCCCGAGTATGAACACTGAAGCTTTCTTT.